The sequence of this T cell receptor beta chain was determined in a study of cytomegalovirus exposure and HLA in healthy donors (dated by TCRdb to the late 2010s). About the full investigation: The 500 to 800 repertoires of the first cohort and the 120 or so validation repertoires were produced on the same platform, according to a later analysis. The aim of the study was to test whether cataloging public T cell receptors could identify signatures of past pathogen exposure. A separate validation cohort of about 110 different subjects was used in addition to the roughly 670-subject first cohort. High-throughput TCR immunosequencing, statistical association of individual TCRs with disease status, and machine learning were combined to predict cytomegalovirus infection status.

Reading the germline V gene (reference sequence) gives CDR1 SEHNR and CDR2 FQNEAQ. The CDR3 numbers 18 residues from cysteine through phenylalanine. CDR3 DNA is the only sequence kept; it has 54 bases, read in frame from the first base. Relative to germline, V is 3 bases shorter and J is 7 bases shorter, with 28 bases between their ends. Separate from the approximately 730-subject first cohort, the validation cohort of over 90 subjects was the group to which the donors belonged. Worth noting for this clone: No cognate antigen has been identified for it. Base qualities are not recorded, but no much larger clone differs from it by a single base.

Receptor amplification or capture employed the immunoSEQ multiplex PCR assay. Regarding the original processing steps: To diagnose cytomegalovirus status from the catalog of TCR beta chain sequences, a statistical classification framework was built. TCRdb took over this immuneACCESS table, retaining in-frame rearrangements with V and J assigned. Such tables are incomplete; in checked studies, under half of the missing clones stem from an unresolved V gene, and the remainder is unexplained. V and J calls plus clone size are reproduced from that table; the DNA served to infer D and trimming. This sample comprises roughly 200,000 clones, around 80% of them detected only once. Of the sample, less than 1.5% falls within the top ten clones. Findings and caveats that apply to the study as a whole: In vitro tests confirmed that three of the cytomegalovirus-associated TCR beta chains recognize cytomegalovirus antigens. Cytomegalovirus status was reported to be diagnosed by the classifier with high specificity and sensitivity in both the original and validation cohorts. The validation cohort had no HLA typing available for a later analysis, so co-occurrence within that cohort was assessed over all 120 or so repertoires. Of the cluster scores, approximately 95% were above 0 in a later analysis, which found that TCRs clustered in the first cohort also tended to co-occur in the 95 to 150 validation repertoires. In the study, 150 to 200 TCR beta chains were listed as associated with cytomegalovirus. Most TCR sequences were seen in very few donors, while some public TCRs were found in many individuals. It was suggested by the authors that the approach could potentially be generalized to other disease states and immunological phenotypes.

The sequence derives from a woman aged 30 to 39 in good health and CMV-seronegative. The chain uses TRBV7-9 and TRBJ2-7, and the D gene may be TRBD2, 5 bases matching. Sequenced material: PBMCs. DNA sequence: TGTGCCAGCAGCTTCATTGACCTTAAGCCCTCGAGGGCACCGGAGCAGTACTTC. Translation gives CASSFIDLKPSRAPEQYF.